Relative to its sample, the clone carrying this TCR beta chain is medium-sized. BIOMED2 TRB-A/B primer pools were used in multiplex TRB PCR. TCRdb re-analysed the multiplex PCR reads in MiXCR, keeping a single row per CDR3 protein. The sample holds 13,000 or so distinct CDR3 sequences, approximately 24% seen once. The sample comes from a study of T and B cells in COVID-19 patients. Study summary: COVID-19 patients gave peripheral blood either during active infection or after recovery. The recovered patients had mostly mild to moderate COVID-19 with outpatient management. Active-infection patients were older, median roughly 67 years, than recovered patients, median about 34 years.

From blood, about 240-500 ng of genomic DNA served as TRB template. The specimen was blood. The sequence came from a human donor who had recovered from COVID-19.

As DNA, the CDR3 is TGCAGCGTTGTCCCCGGTGGGGCCAACGTCCTGACTTTC. Amino acids: CSVVPGGANVLTF. The chain carries TRBV29-1 and TRBJ2-6; no clear D. The ends were cut back, 4 bases at V and 3 bases at J, with 7 bases in the middle. This CDR3 comprises 13 residues. Germline CDR1 SQVTM, CDR2 ANQGSEA.